This T cell receptor beta chain originates from a study of blood T cell repertoires in COVID-19 (dated by TCRdb to 2019 to 2021). Background on the whole study: Samples from collaborators originated in the United States, Italy and Spain and spanned both the acute and convalescent phases of COVID-19. The prospective study material was composed of cDNA or gDNA derived from T cells, B-cell-depleted T cells, or PBMCs. Where HLA class I and class II types were available, the types were taken from metadata supplied by the sample provider, not from assay-based typing. Deeply sampled blood TCRbeta repertoires from subjects exposed to, actively infected with, or recovered from COVID-19 were included in the dataset. Samples were obtained from the ongoing ImmuneRACE study (first 160 participants) and from 1,254 subjects provided by 6 global collaborators. The repertoires were released in a freely available public database meant as a resource for research on the immune response to SARS-CoV-2. The sample metadata nearly always contained a de-identified subject ID, COVID-19 status, age in years and sex. On the study overall, not on this receptor specifically: The quantity of clinical and demographic metadata differed by source and by participant and was supplied without curation.

TCRbeta CDR3 regions were amplified from genomic DNA by means of the immunoSEQ Assay, a bias-controlled multiplex PCR. Concerning the study's data processing: The number of nucleated cells in each sample was estimated from the amplification of reference gene primers within the assay. To quantify the absolute abundance of each unique TCRbeta CDR3 rearrangement, sequence reads were collapsed and filtered. For each sample, productive Simpson clonality was calculated as the square root of Simpson's diversity index over productive rearrangements. Not all clones reach the TCRdb copy of this immuneACCESS table, which keeps in-frame sequences only. Checked studies attribute under half of the gap to unresolved V genes and leave the rest unexplained. V and J calls and clone size are as listed in that table; D and trimming were resolved from the DNA. The sample yields about 260,000 clones; about 88% were counted once. The ten largest clones add up to around 2.9% of the sample.

Enrolling through a virtual design, the prospective study's participants ranged in age from roughly 18 to 95 years and lived across 20 to 25 United States geographic areas. To assign participants to cohorts, the prospective study relied on clinical history that participants themselves reported in a screening survey and a study questionnaire. Recovered participants in ImmuneRACE Cohort 3 were defined as having two consecutive negative NP/OP PCR tests, clearance from a healthcare professional, or resolution of symptoms. Mobile phlebotomists in the prospective study collected whole blood, serum and a nasopharyngeal or oropharyngeal swab from every participant. Additional blood draws and questionnaires over an approximately two-month period could optionally be provided by prospective study participants. Blood samples from the prospective study were shipped frozen or at room temperature prior to DNA extraction.

CDR1 and CDR2 were assigned from the germline V gene as SGHVS and FNYEAQ. Compared with germline, V lacks 5 bases and J lacks 2 bases; bases without a gene match: 6. Reading from cysteine to phenylalanine, the CDR3 counts 15 amino acids. Only the CDR3 region is kept as DNA, spanning 45 bases read in frame from base 1. This clone was seen a single time. Its antigen specificity is not known. Per-nucleotide qualities are absent, and no much larger clonotype sits a single base away. This chain joins TRBV7-6 to TRBJ2-5; TRBD2 aligns with 9 central bases. The sample was PBMCs or T cells enriched from blood (not recorded which). This TCR was recovered from a woman in her forties or fifties who had recovered from COVID-19. The base sequence is TGTGCCAGCAGCCCCACTAGCGGGCGGCAAGAGACCCAGTACTTC. Its product reads: CASSPTSGRQETQYF. The full variable domain, completed from the reference TRBV7-6 and TRBJ2-5 proteins outside the CDR3, reads GAGVSQSPRYKVTKRGQDVALRCDPISGHVSLYWYRQALGQGPEFLTYFNYEAQQDKSGLPNDRFSAERPEGSISTLTIQRTEQRDSAMYRCASSPTSGRQETQYFGPGTRLLVL.